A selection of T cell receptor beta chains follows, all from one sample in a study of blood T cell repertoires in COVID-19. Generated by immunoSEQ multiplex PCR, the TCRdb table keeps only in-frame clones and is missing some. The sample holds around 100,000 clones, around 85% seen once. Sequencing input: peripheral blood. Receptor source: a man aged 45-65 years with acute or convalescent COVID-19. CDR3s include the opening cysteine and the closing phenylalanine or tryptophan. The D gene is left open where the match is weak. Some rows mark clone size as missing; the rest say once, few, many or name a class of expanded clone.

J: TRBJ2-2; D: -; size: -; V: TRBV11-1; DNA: TGTGCCAGCAGCTTAGCGCGGGTCTTTGGCGGGGAGCTGTTTTTT; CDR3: CASSLARVFGGELFF
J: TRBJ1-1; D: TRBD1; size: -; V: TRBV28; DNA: TGTGCCAGCAGACCCCAACCGGGACAGGGGGTCAACACTGAAGCTTTCTTT; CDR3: CASRPQPGQGVNTEAFF
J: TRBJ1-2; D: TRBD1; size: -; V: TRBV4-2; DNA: TGTGCCAGCAGCCAAGGGGGACAGTCCTTAAACTATGGCTACACCTTC; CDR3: CASSQGGQSLNYGYTF
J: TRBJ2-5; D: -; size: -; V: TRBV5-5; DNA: TGTGCCAGCGGCCTAGTAGGAGAGACCCAGTACTTC; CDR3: CASGLVGETQYF
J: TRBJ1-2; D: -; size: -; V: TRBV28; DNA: TGTGCCAGCAGTTTAGGACGGGGTGGCGGCTACACCTTC; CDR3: CASSLGRGGGYTF
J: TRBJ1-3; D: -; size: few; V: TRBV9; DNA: TGTGCCAGCAGCGATACAGGGTTGCGAAACACCATATATTTT; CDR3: CASSDTGLRNTIYF
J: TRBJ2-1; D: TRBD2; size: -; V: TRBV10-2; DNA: TGCGCCAGCATGAATCTAGCGGGGCACAGCAGCTCCTACAATGAGCAGTTCTTC; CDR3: CASMNLAGHSSSYNEQFF
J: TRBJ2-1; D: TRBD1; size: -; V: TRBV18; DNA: TGTGCCAGCTCACCCGACAGGGGAAATGAGCAGTTCTTC; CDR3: CASSPDRGNEQFF
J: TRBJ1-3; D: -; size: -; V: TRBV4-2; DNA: TGTGCCAGCAGCCAAGAATACGGGGTTGGAAACACCATATATTTT; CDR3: CASSQEYGVGNTIYF
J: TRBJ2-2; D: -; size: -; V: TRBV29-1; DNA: TGCAGCGCTCTCCCGGGGAGCTACGGGGAGCTGTTTTTT; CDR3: CSALPGSYGELFF
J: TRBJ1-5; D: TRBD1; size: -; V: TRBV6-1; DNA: TGTGCCACCGCGACAGGGGTTAGCAATCAGCCCCAGCATTTT; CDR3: CATATGVSNQPQHF
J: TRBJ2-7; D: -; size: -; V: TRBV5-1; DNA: TGCGCCAGCAGCCTCCTCCCTACGGGGAATGGTGGGTACGAGCAGTACTTC; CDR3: CASSLLPTGNGGYEQYF
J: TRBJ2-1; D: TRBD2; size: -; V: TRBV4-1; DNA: TGCGCCAGCAGCCAACAGACTAGCGGGGCTAATGAGCAGTTCTTC; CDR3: CASSQQTSGANEQFF
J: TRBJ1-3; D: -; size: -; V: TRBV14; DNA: TGTGCCAGCAGCCGTCGGCAGGCCGGAAACACCATATATTTT; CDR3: CASSRRQAGNTIYF
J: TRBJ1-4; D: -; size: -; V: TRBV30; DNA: TGTGCCTGGAGTACCCATGGGCTTCTTGGTAATGAAAAACTGTTTTTT; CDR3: CAWSTHGLLGNEKLFF
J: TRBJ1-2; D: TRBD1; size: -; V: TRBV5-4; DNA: TGTGCCAGCAGCTTAGCCGGACAGGGGGGCTACACCTTC; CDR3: CASSLAGQGGYTF
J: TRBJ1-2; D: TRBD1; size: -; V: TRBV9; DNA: TGTGCCAGCAGCGGACAGGGGAATGGTGGCTACACCTTC; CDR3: CASSGQGNGGYTF
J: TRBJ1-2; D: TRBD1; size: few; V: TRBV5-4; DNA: TGTGCCAGCAGCCCGAGACAGGGGGAATATGGCTACACCTTC; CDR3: CASSPRQGEYGYTF